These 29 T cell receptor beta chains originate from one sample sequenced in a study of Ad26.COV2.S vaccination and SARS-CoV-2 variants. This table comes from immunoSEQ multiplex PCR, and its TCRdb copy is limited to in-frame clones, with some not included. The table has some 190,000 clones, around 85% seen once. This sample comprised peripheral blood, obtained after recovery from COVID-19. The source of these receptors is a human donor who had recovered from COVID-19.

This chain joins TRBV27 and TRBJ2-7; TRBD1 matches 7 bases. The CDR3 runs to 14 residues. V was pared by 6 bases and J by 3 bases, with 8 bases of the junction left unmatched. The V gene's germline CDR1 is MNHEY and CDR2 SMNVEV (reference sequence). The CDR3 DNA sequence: TGTGCCAGCAGGCCCGGGACAGTCTACTACGAGCAGTACTTC. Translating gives CASRPGTVYYEQYF.

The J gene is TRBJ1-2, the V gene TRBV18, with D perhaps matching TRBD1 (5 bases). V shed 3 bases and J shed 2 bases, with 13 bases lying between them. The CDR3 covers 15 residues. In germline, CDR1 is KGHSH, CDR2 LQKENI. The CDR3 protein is CASSPLRDPNYGYTF. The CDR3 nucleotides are TGTGCCAGCTCACCCCTGCGGGACCCCAACTATGGCTACACCTTC. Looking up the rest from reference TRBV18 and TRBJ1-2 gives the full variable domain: NAGVMQNPRHLVRRRGQEARLRCSPMKGHSHVYWYRQLPEEGLKFMVYLQKENIIDESGMPKERFSAEFPKEGPSILRIQQVVRGDSAAYFCASSPLRDPNYGYTFGSGTRLTVV.

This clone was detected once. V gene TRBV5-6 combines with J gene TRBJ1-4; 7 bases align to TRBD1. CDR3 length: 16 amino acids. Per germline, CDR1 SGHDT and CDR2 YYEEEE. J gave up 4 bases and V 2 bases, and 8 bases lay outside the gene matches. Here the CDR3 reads CASSFGGQTLNEKLFF. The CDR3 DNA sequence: TGTGCCAGCAGCTTCGGGGGACAGACCCTTAATGAAAAACTGTTTTTT.

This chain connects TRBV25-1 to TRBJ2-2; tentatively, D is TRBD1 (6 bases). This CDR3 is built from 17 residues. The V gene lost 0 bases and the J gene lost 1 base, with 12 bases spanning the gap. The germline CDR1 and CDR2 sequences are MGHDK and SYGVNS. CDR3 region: CASSEYFRGGNTGELFF. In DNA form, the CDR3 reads TGTGCCAGCAGTGAATACTTTAGAGGGGGGAACACCGGGGAGCTGTTTTTT.

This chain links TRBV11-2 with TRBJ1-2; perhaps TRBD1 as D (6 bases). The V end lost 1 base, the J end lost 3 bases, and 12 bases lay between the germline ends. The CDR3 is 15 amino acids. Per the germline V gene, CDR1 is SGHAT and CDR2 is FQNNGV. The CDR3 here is CASSLGTAVHYGYTF. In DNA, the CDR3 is TGTGCCAGCAGCTTAGGGACAGCAGTCCACTATGGCTACACCTTC.

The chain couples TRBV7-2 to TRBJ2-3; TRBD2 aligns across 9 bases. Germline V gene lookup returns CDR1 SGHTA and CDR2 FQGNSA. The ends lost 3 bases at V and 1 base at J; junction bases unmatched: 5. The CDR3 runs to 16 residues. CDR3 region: CASSLVLAGGTDTQYF. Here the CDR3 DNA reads TGTGCCAGCAGCTTGGTACTAGCGGGTGGCACAGATACGCAGTATTTT.

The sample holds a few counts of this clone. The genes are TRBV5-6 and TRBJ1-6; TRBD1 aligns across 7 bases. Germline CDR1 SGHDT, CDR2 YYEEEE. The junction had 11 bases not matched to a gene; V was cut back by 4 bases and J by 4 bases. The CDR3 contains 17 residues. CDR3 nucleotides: TGTGCCAGCAGCCGATTGGACAGGCGAACATATAATTCACCCCTCCACTTT. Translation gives CASSRLDRRTYNSPLHF. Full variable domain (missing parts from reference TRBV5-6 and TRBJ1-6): DAGVTQSPTHLIKTRGQQVTLRCSPKSGHDTVSWYQQALGQGPQFIFQYYEEEERQRGNFPDRFSGHQFPNYSSELNVNALLLGDSALYLCASSRLDRRTYNSPLHFGNGTRLTVT.

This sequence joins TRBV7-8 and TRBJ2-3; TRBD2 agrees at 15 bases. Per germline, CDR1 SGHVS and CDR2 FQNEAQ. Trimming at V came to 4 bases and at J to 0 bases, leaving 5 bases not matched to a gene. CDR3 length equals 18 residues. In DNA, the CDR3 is TGTGCCAGCAGCTCGGGACTAGCGGGGGGAACTAGCACAGATACGCAGTATTTT. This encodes CASSSGLAGGTSTDTQYF.

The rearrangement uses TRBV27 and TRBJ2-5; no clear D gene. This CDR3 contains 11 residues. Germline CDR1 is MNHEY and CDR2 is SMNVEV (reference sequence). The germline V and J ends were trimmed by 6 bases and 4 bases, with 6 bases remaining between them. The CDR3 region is CASSRGETQYF. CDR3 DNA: TGTGCCAGCAGCCGAGGAGAGACCCAGTACTTC.

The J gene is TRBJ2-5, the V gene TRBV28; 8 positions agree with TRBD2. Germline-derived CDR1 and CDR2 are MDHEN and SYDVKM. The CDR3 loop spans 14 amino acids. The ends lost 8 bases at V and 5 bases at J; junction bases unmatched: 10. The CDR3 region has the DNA TGTGCCAGCTCCCTCCGGGGGGGGTGGGAGACCCAGTACTTC. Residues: CASSLRGGWETQYF.

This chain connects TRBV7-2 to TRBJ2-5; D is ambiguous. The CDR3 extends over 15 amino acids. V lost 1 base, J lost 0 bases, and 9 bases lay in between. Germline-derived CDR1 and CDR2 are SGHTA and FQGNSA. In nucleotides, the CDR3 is TGTGCCAGCAGCTTAGTGGGGTCGTACCAAGAGACCCAGTACTTC. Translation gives CASSLVGSYQETQYF. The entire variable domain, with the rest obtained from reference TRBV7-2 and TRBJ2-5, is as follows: GAGVSQSPSNKVTEKGKDVELRCDPISGHTALYWYRQSLGQGLEFLIYFQGNSAPDKSGLPSDRFSAERTGGSVSTLTIQRTQQEDSAVYLCASSLVGSYQETQYFGPGTRLLVL.

CDR3 coding DNA: TGTGCCAGCTCCCCTCGGCAGGTAGACTACACCTTC. It translates to CASSPRQVDYTF. The chain links TRBV18 to TRBJ1-2; D remains unclear. There are 12 residues in the CDR3. Germline assignment: CDR1 KGHSH and CDR2 LQKENI. Deletions cut 6 bases from V and 10 bases from J, with 15 bases between.

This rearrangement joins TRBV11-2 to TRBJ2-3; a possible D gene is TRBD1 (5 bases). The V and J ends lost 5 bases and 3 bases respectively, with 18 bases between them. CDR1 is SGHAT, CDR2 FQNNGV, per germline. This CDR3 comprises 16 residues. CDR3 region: CASSKGLGHQTDTQYF. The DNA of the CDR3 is TGTGCCAGCAGCAAAGGGCTGGGGCATCAAACAGATACGCAGTATTTT.

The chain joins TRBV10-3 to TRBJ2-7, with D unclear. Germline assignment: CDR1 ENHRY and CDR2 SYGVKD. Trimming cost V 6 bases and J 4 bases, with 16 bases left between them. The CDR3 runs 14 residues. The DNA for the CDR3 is TGTGCCATCAGCGCCAAGGGCAGAGAATACGAGCAGTACTTC. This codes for CAISAKGREYEQYF.

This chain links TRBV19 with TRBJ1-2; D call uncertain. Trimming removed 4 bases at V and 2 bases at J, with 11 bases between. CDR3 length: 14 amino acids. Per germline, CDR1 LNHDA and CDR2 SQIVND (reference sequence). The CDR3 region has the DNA TGTGCCAGTAGTACAGGACCGATGAACTATGGCTACACCTTC. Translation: CASSTGPMNYGYTF.

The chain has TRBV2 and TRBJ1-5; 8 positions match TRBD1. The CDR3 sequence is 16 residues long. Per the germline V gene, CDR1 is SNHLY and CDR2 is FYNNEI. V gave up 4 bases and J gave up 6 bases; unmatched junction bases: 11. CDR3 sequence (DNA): TGTGCCAGCAGTGTTGATGCGGACAGGGCAATTCAGCCCCAGCATTTT. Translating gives CASSVDADRAIQPQHF.

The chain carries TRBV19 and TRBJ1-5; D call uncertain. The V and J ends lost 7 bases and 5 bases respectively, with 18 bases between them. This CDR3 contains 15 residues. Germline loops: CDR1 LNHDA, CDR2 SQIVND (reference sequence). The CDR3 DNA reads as TGTGCCAGTAATCGAGATCGGAAAGAGTATCAGCCCCAGCATTTT. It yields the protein CASNRDRKEYQPQHF.

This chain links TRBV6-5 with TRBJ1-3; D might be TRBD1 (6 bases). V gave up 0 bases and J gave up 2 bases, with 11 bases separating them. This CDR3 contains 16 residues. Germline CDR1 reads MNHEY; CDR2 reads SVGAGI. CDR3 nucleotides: TGTGCCAGCAGTTACTCGATGGCAGGGGCTGGAAACACCATATATTTT. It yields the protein CASSYSMAGAGNTIYF.

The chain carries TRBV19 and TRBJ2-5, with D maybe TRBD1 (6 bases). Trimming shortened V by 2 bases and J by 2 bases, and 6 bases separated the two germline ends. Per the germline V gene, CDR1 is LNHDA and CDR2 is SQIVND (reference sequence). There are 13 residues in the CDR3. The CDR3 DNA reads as TGTGCCAGTAGTATAAGGGGGCAAGAGACCCAGTACTTC. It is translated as CASSIRGQETQYF.

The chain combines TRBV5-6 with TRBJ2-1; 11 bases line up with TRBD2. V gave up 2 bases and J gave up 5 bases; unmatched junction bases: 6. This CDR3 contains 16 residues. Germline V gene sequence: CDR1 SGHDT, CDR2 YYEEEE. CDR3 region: CASSFRLAGFDNEQFF. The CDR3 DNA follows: TGTGCCAGCAGCTTTCGACTAGCGGGATTCGACAATGAGCAGTTCTTC.

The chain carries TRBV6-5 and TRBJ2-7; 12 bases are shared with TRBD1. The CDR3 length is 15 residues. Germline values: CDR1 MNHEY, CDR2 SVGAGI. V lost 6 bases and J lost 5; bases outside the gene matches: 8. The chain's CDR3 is CASRVSGTGGHEQYF. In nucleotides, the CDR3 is TGTGCCAGCAGGGTATCCGGGACAGGGGGCCACGAGCAGTACTTC.

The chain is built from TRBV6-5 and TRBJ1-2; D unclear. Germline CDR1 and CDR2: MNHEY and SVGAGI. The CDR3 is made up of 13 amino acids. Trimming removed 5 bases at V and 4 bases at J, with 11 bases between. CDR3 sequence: CASSRSAPYGYTF. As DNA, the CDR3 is TGTGCCAGCAGTCGGTCCGCTCCCTATGGCTACACCTTC.

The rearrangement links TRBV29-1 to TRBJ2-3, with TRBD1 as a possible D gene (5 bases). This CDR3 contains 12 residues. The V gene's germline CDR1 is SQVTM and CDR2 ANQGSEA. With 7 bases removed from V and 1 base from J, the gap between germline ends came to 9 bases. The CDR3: CSAGHGTDTQYF. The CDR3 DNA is TGCAGCGCTGGACACGGCACAGATACGCAGTATTTT.

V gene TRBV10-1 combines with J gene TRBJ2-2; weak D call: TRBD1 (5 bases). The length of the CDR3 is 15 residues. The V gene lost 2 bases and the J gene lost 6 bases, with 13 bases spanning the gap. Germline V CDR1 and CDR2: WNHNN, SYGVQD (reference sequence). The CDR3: CASSERGVRAGELFF. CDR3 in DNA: TGCGCCAGCAGTGAGAGGGGTGTTAGGGCCGGGGAGCTGTTTTTT.

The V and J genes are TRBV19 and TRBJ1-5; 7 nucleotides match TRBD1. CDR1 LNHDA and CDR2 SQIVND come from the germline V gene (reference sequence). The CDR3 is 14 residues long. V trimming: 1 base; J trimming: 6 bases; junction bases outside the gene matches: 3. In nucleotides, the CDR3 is TGTGCCAGTAGTATAGTAGGGGGCGGTCAGCCCCAGCATTTT. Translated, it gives CASSIVGGGQPQHF.

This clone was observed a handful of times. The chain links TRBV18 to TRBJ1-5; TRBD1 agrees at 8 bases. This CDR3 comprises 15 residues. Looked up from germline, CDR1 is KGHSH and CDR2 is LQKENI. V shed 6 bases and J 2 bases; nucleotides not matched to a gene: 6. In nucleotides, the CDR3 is TGTGCCAGCTCCTTGACAGGGGATGGCAATCAGCCCCAGCATTTT. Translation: CASSLTGDGNQPQHF.

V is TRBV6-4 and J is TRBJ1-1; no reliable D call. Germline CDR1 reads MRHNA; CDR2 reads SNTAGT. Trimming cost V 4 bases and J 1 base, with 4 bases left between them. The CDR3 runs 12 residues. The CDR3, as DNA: TGTGCCAGCAGTGGGGGGAACACTGAAGCTTTCTTT. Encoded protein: CASSGGNTEAFF.

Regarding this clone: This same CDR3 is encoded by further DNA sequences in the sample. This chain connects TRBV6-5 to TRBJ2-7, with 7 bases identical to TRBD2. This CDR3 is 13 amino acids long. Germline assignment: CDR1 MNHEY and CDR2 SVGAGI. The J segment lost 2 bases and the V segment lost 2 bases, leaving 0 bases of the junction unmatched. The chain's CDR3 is CASSYGLAYEQYF. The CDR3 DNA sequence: TGTGCCAGCAGTTACGGACTAGCCTACGAGCAGTACTTC.

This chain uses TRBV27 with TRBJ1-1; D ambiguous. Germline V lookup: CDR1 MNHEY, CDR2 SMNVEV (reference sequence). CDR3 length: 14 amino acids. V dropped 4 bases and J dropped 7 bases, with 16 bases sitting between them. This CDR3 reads CASSSPLEADEAFF. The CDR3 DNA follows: TGTGCCAGCAGTTCGCCCCTGGAGGCAGATGAAGCTTTCTTT.